This T cell receptor (beta chain) was identified during a study of T cell responses to AZD1222 COVID-19 vaccine. Sequencing was performed with immunoSEQ multiplex PCR; in TCRdb, only in-frame clones are kept and a portion is missing. The sample shows some 130,000 clones, around nine tenths of them seen only once. The germline V gene encodes CDR1 LGHNA and CDR2 YSLEER. CDR3 length equals 13 residues. The V end lost 0 bases, the J end lost 9 bases, and 8 bases lay between the germline ends. This sample comprised peripheral blood, obtained 28 days after the second AZD1222 dose. The source of this sequence is an adult who received the AZD1222 COVID-19 vaccine. The chain employs TRBV4-3 and TRBJ1-4, with a weak D call TRBD1 (5 bases). Here the CDR3 DNA reads TGCGCCAGCAGCCAAGATAGACAGCAAAAACTGTTTTTT. This encodes CASSQDRQQKLFF.